This T cell receptor beta chain was identified during a study of blood T cell repertoires in COVID-19. Whole-study context: The United States, Italy and Spain were the sources of the acute and convalescent COVID-19 samples. Nucleic acid was either cDNA or gDNA, and it came from T cells, B-cell-depleted T cells, or PBMCs.

As processed by the authors: The authors estimated nucleated cell counts from reference gene primer amplification. Profiled with immunoSEQ multiplex PCR; TCRdb holds only in-frame clones, not every one. The V and J calls and clone size are taken from that table; D and trimming were inferred from the DNA. The table has roughly 79,000 clones, about 83% seen once. This clone has a single count. The CDR3 totals 15 residues. Looked up from germline, CDR1 is SGHTA and CDR2 is FQGNSA. V was pared by 3 bases and J by 6 bases, with 1 base of the junction left unmatched. The rearrangement links TRBV7-2 to TRBJ2-3; TRBD2 matches at 15 bases. The sample consisted of peripheral blood. The TCR sequence derives from a man over 45 with acute or convalescent COVID-19. CDR3 loop: CASSFGLAGGDTQYF. The DNA of the CDR3 is TGTGCCAGCAGCTTCGGACTAGCGGGAGGGGATACGCAGTATTTT.